These 10 T cell receptor beta chains came from one sample sequenced in a study of shared clonotypes between healthy human individuals. Produced via immunoSEQ multiplex PCR; TCRdb's table is partial and in-frame only. The sample shows roughly 1,500,000 clones, 98% of them seen only once. Sequencing was performed on naive CD4+ T cells sorted from blood. As for subset: CD45RA+ positively selected. These receptors all come from a man younger than 45 in good health.

The chain combines TRBV18 with TRBJ2-1; 7 positions match TRBD2. J lost 6 bases, V lost 0 bases, and 11 bases had no gene match. Germline V lookup: CDR1 KGHSH, CDR2 LQKENI. The length of the CDR3 is 17 residues. CDR3 DNA: TGTGCCAGCTCACCACCGGCTCTGGTACTAGCGAGCAATGAGCAGTTCTTC. This translates into CASSPPALVLASNEQFF.

This chain uses TRBV7-2 with TRBJ2-5, with a weak D call TRBD2 (5 bases). This CDR3 has 13 amino acids. Germline V gene data show CDR1 as SGHTA and CDR2 as FQGNSA. V lost 5 bases to trimming and J lost 4 bases, with 11 bases between them. The DNA of the CDR3 is TGTGCCAGCAGCACGGGGATTGTAGAGACCCAGTACTTC. Translated, it gives CASSTGIVETQYF.

The CDR3 DNA reads TGTGCCAGTAGTACGAAAGTTCCCTCCTATCAGCCCCAGCATTTT. It codes for CASSTKVPSYQPQHF. This chain links TRBV19 with TRBJ1-5; the D is unclear. V was cut by 4 bases and J by 5 bases, with 15 bases left in between. The CDR3 has 15 amino acids. Looked up from germline, CDR1 is LNHDA and CDR2 is SQIVND (reference sequence).

This rearrangement joins TRBV27 to TRBJ2-2, with TRBD1 matching 9 bases. The CDR3 has 15 residues. From germline, CDR1 is MNHEY and CDR2 SMNVEV (reference sequence). The J segment lost 4 bases and the V segment lost 4 bases, leaving 4 bases of the junction unmatched. The CDR3 is CASSWGQGSTGELFF. CDR3 DNA: TGTGCCAGCAGTTGGGGACAGGGTAGCACCGGGGAGCTGTTTTTT.

This clone was picked up one time. This rearrangement joins TRBV21-1 to TRBJ2-4. TRBV21-1 is termed a pseudogene. The CDR3 has 16 amino acids. CDR3 in amino acids: CASSATMELAKNIQYF. CDR3 bases: TGTGCCAGCAGCGCAACCATGGAACTAGCCAAAAACATTCAGTACTTC.

This rearrangement joins TRBV9 to TRBJ2-1; D call uncertain. CDR1 is SGDLS and CDR2 is YYNGEE in the germline V gene. The CDR3 extends over 15 amino acids. The V end was cut by 0 bases, the J end by 0 bases, with 7 bases between. The CDR3 reads CASSVEESSYNEQFF. In DNA form, the CDR3 reads TGTGCCAGCAGCGTAGAGGAGAGCTCCTACAATGAGCAGTTCTTC.

Turning to this clone: The same CDR3 can be traced to other DNA sequences in this sample. This chain joins TRBV30 and TRBJ1-5; D might be TRBD1 (5 bases). The CDR3 runs to 12 residues. Trimming cost V 3 bases and J 7 bases, with 10 bases left between them. In germline, CDR1 is GTSNPN, CDR2 SVGIG (reference sequence). The CDR3 loop reads CAWSPGGQPQHF. CDR3 coding DNA: TGTGCCTGGAGCCCCGGGGGGCAGCCCCAGCATTTT.

This rearrangement joins TRBV28 to TRBJ2-7; 8 nucleotides agree with TRBD1. The V and J ends lost 3 bases and 6 bases, in that order; junction bases with no gene match: 7. The CDR3 is 14 amino acids. The germline gives CDR1 MDHEN, CDR2 SYDVKM. The DNA of the CDR3 is TGTGCCAGCAGTTTGGACAGGGTACGGGTCGAGCAGTACTTC. This sequence encodes CASSLDRVRVEQYF.

As regards this clone: The same CDR3 can be traced to other DNA sequences in this sample. V usage is TRBV5-1 and J usage is TRBJ2-5, with 8 bases lining up with TRBD2. The CDR3 has 15 amino acids. CDR1 and CDR2 from the germline V gene are SGHRS and YFSETQ. Trimming at V came to 0 bases and at J to 2 bases, leaving 3 bases not matched to a gene. This chain's CDR3 is CASSLVAGGQETQYF. DNA of the CDR3: TGCGCCAGCAGCTTGGTGGCGGGAGGACAAGAGACCCAGTACTTC.

The V and J genes are TRBV10-1 and TRBJ2-7; 9 nucleotides align to TRBD1. Germline CDR1 WNHNN, CDR2 SYGVQD (reference sequence). The CDR3 has 15 amino acids. Trimming took 1 base from V and 5 from J; bases not matched to a gene: 6. The CDR3 region is CASSELRQGVNEQYF. CDR3 nucleotide sequence: TGCGCCAGCAGTGAGTTACGACAGGGGGTCAACGAGCAGTACTTC.